This TCR beta chain came from a study of cytomegalovirus exposure and HLA in healthy donors. Broader study findings: In an earlier analysis, productive rearrangement rates for most beta V segments clustered near 87% or 30%. Excluded: some indistinguishable V segments such as TRBV6-2 and TRBV6-3.

In the case of this clone: Its antigen is still unknown.

Primers: 60 Vbeta forward and 13 Jbeta reverse. TCRdb's copy holds only in-frame clones and misses some; the assay was immunoSEQ multiplex PCR. The sample records 200,000 to 250,000 clones, over 75% being singletons. Each donor was nominally healthy when sampled (though unrecorded immune exposures were likely). Trimming at V came to 5 bases and at J to 5 bases, leaving 10 bases not matched to a gene. The CDR3 loop spans 15 amino acids. Germline V gene data show CDR1 as MDHEN and CDR2 as SYDVKM. The sequence derives from a young man in good health and CMV-seronegative. The sample consisted of PBMCs. This chain links TRBV28 with TRBJ2-7, with 9 bases aligning to TRBD2. This CDR3 reads CASSTMREGTNEQYF. DNA for the CDR3: TGTGCCAGCAGTACTATGCGGGAGGGTACGAACGAGCAGTACTTC.